This T cell receptor beta chain originates from a study of blood T cells in healthy people across ages. Study-wide results and limits: Greater diversity and more naive CD4+ cells were seen in long-lived donors than in aged donors. The donors' CMV status was not determined, possibly confounding changes in expanded clonotypes.

The second PCR ran about 7 to 12 cycles with a sample-barcoded 5' primer and J-beta primers. TCRdb redid the calling of the 5' RACE reads with MiXCR, one entry per CDR3 protein. This sample yields about 730,000 distinct CDR3 sequences, of which roughly 41% are seen a single time; less than 25% belongs to the top ten. The CDR3 covers 14 residues. Per germline, CDR1 SGHNT and CDR2 YENEEA. With 5 bases removed from V and 8 bases from J, the gap between germline ends came to 19 bases. With regard to this clonotype: What it recognizes is unknown.

What was sequenced was blood. The sequence derives from a woman in her sixties or seventies in good health. V gene TRBV11-3 combines with J gene TRBJ2-7; D might be TRBD2 (5 bases). CDR3 sequence: CASSPRDPSSKQYF. The DNA of the CDR3 is TGTGCCAGCAGCCCCCGGGATCCTTCCAGCAAGCAGTACTTC. Based on the CDR3 plus reference TRBV11-3 and TRBJ2-7, the full variable domain is EAGVVQSPRYKIIEKKQPVAFWCNPISGHNTLYWYLQNLGQGPELLIRYENEEAVDDSQLPKDRFSAERLKGVDSTLKIQPAELGDSAVYLCASSPRDPSSKQYFGPGTRLTVT.